Presented here are 26 T cell receptor beta chains from one specimen sequenced in a study of blood T cell repertoires in COVID-19. Clones were read by immunoSEQ multiplex PCR, and TCRdb kept only the in-frame ones, dropping some. The repertoire holds about 190,000 clones, with about 85% as singletons. The sample was peripheral blood. These receptors were taken from an elderly man with COVID-19, enrolled during active disease.

V gene TRBV3-1 (or the pseudogene TRBV3-2) combines with J gene TRBJ2-4, with D perhaps matching TRBD1 (6 bases). The CDR3 runs 16 residues. Germline CDR1 LGHDT, CDR2 YNNKEL (reference sequence). V shed 4 bases and J shed 1 base, with 14 bases lying between them. For the CDR3, the DNA is TGTGCCAGCAGCCCGACGGCGAGGGGGGCCAAAAACATTCAGTACTTC. Translated, it gives CASSPTARGAKNIQYF.

Concerning this clone itself: This sample includes further DNA sequences coding for the same CDR3. The rearrangement links TRBV5-4 to TRBJ2-5; D gene unclear. The germline V and J ends were trimmed by 2 bases and 5 bases, with 10 bases remaining between them. Germline CDR1 is SGHNT and CDR2 is YYREEE (reference sequence). The CDR3 extends over 13 amino acids. The CDR3 DNA is TGTGCCAGCAGCTTCTCTCCTCGGGAGACCCAGTACTTC. It encodes CASSFSPRETQYF.

This chain joins TRBV9 and TRBJ1-1; D gene uncertain. V lost 0 bases to trimming and J lost 5 bases, with 11 bases between them. The CDR3 covers 14 residues. Germline CDR1 SGDLS, CDR2 YYNGEE. The CDR3 protein is CASSVAPEETEAFF. The CDR3 region has the DNA TGTGCCAGCAGCGTAGCCCCGGAGGAGACTGAAGCTTTCTTT.

V is TRBV28 and J is TRBJ1-2; D might be TRBD1 (6 bases). CDR1 is MDHEN, CDR2 SYDVKM, per germline. The CDR3 covers 16 residues. V was clipped by 6 bases and J by 8 bases, with 25 bases between them. CDR3 protein: CASSPYTPRGVGGYTF. The CDR3 DNA is TGTGCCAGCAGCCCGTACACTCCCAGGGGAGTGGGGGGCTACACCTTC.

The chain uses TRBV18 and TRBJ1-2; D is uncertain. Germline values: CDR1 KGHSH, CDR2 LQKENI. CDR3 length: 14 amino acids. The V gene lost 6 bases and the J gene lost 3 bases, with 14 bases spanning the gap. CDR3 in DNA: TGTGCCAGCTCCTACCAGTCCCGGGACTATGGCTACACCTTC. Translation: CASSYQSRDYGYTF.

V usage is TRBV7-8 and J usage is TRBJ2-5, with 9 bases identical to TRBD1. The CDR3 is 15 residues long. Germline V gives CDR1 SGHVS, CDR2 FQNEAQ. The junction had 5 bases not matched to a gene; V was cut back by 1 base and J by 5 bases. CDR3 sequence reads: CASSLVGQGQETQYF. CDR3 DNA sequence: TGTGCCAGCAGCTTAGTGGGACAGGGACAGGAGACCCAGTACTTC.

Only a few counts were recorded for this clone. The chain couples TRBV7-2 to TRBJ1-1; D perhaps matches TRBD1 (5 bases). This CDR3 contains 16 residues. CDR1 and CDR2 (germline): SGHTA, FQGNSA. V dropped 1 base and J dropped 0 bases, with 12 bases sitting between them. Written as DNA, the CDR3 is TGTGCCAGCAGCTTAGGGGTGGGGACTGTGAACACTGAAGCTTTCTTT. It translates to CASSLGVGTVNTEAFF. Variable domain in full (rest from reference TRBV7-2 and TRBJ1-1): GAGVSQSPSNKVTEKGKDVELRCDPISGHTALYWYRQSLGQGLEFLIYFQGNSAPDKSGLPSDRFSAERTGGSVSTLTIQRTQQEDSAVYLCASSLGVGTVNTEAFFGQGTRLTVV.

This clone appeared a single time. V is TRBV18 and J is TRBJ1-6, with D possibly TRBD1 on 6 matching bases. The CDR3 runs to 17 residues. The ends were cut back, 3 bases at V and 7 bases at J, with 19 bases in the middle. CDR1 is KGHSH, CDR2 LQKENI, per germline. The CDR3 region is CASSPEPPTGANSPLHF. In DNA form, the CDR3 reads TGTGCCAGCTCACCCGAGCCCCCGACAGGAGCCAATTCACCCCTCCACTTT.

This chain uses TRBV19 with TRBJ2-1, with D perhaps matching TRBD1 (6 bases). CDR3 length equals 14 residues. In germline, CDR1 is LNHDA, CDR2 SQIVND (reference sequence). V gave up 10 bases and J gave up 7 bases, with 20 bases separating them. The CDR3 DNA reads as TGTGCCACCGGGCACCGACAGGCGAGGAATGAGCAGTTCTTC. Translation gives CATGHRQARNEQFF.

This chain uses TRBV5-8 with TRBJ1-2; the D gene is possibly TRBD1 (5 bases). V lost 4 bases to trimming and J lost 4 bases, with 11 bases between them. From germline, CDR1 is SGHTS and CDR2 YDEGEE. The CDR3 extends over 13 amino acids. CDR3 amino acids: CASSPRQPYGYTF. CDR3 bases: TGTGCCAGCAGCCCCCGACAGCCCTATGGCTACACCTTC.

J is TRBJ2-1 and V is TRBV14; D unresolved. The CDR3 covers 15 residues. CDR1 is SGHDN, CDR2 FVKESK, per germline. The V and J ends lost 4 bases and 1 base respectively, with 11 bases between them. Here the CDR3 reads CASSLQRVSYNEQFF. The DNA for the CDR3 is TGTGCCAGCAGCCTTCAACGAGTTTCCTACAATGAGCAGTTCTTC.

The sample holds one count of this clone. The chain couples TRBV4-1 to TRBJ2-7; 9 nucleotides line up with TRBD1. Germline V CDR1 and CDR2: MGHRA, YSYEKL. The length of the CDR3 is 16 residues. V lost 5 bases to trimming and J lost 3 bases; unmatched junction nucleotides: 11. CDR3 amino acids: CASSEGRQGEYYEQYF. The CDR3 DNA follows: TGCGCCAGCAGCGAAGGGCGACAGGGGGAGTACTACGAGCAGTACTTC.

The rearrangement links TRBV27 to TRBJ1-4, with a possible D match to TRBD1 (6 bases). There are 14 residues in the CDR3. Germline V gene data show CDR1 as MNHEY and CDR2 as SMNVEV (reference sequence). V was cut by 6 bases and J by 3 bases, with 11 bases left in between. The DNA for the CDR3 is TGTGCCAGCAGCCGTAACAGGGCTAATGAAAAACTGTTTTTT. This gives the protein CASSRNRANEKLFF.

This clone was observed a handful of times. The chain links TRBV6-2 or TRBV6-3 to TRBJ1-3; no clear D. Germline values: CDR1 MNHEY, CDR2 SVGEGT. This CDR3 has 14 residues. V gave up 0 bases and J gave up 4 bases, with 7 bases separating them. CDR3 region: CASSYSSIGNTIYF. The CDR3 DNA follows: TGTGCCAGCAGTTACTCGAGTATCGGAAACACCATATATTTT.

This clone was detected only once. V and J are TRBV7-2 and TRBJ1-5; possibly TRBD1 for D (6 bases). The CDR3 consists of 14 residues. CDR1 is SGHTA, CDR2 FQGNSA, per germline. Trimming cost V 4 bases and J 9 bases, with 16 bases left between them. CDR3 loop: CASSSTGQTGPQHF. CDR3 bases: TGTGCCAGCAGCTCGACAGGCCAGACGGGGCCCCAGCATTTT.

This clone was observed a few times. The J gene is TRBJ1-1, the V gene TRBV11-2; no clear D. Per the germline V gene, CDR1 is SGHAT and CDR2 is FQNNGV. This CDR3 has 13 residues. Trimming removed 6 bases from V and 1 base from J, with 9 bases in between. The CDR3 reads CASREAPNTEAFF. The CDR3, as DNA: TGTGCCAGCAGAGAGGCCCCGAACACTGAAGCTTTCTTT.

This clone was seen a handful of times. The CDR3 here is CASSTRQGPGEAFF. Here the CDR3 DNA reads TGTGCCAGTAGCACCCGACAGGGACCAGGTGAAGCTTTCTTT. This chain links TRBV19 with TRBJ1-1; 7 bases are shared with TRBD1. This CDR3 contains 14 residues. The junction had 11 bases not matched to a gene; V was cut back by 6 bases and J by 7 bases. Looked up from germline, CDR1 is LNHDA and CDR2 is SQIVND (reference sequence).

V is TRBV7-6 and J is TRBJ1-1, with 7 bases aligning to TRBD1. This CDR3 has 15 amino acids. From germline, CDR1 is SGHVS and CDR2 FNYEAQ. Trimming at V came to 5 bases and at J to 5 bases, leaving 11 bases not matched to a gene. CDR3 protein: CASSPREGALTEAFF. The CDR3 DNA is TGTGCCAGCAGCCCCCGGGAGGGGGCGTTGACTGAAGCTTTCTTT. The full variable domain, with the rest looked up from reference TRBV7-6 and TRBJ1-1, is GAGVSQSPRYKVTKRGQDVALRCDPISGHVSLYWYRQALGQGPEFLTYFNYEAQQDKSGLPNDRFSAERPEGSISTLTIQRTEQRDSAMYRCASSPREGALTEAFFGQGTRLTVV.

The chain links TRBV9 to TRBJ1-1; D may be TRBD1 (6 bases). The ends were cut back, 6 bases at V and 1 base at J, with 13 bases in the middle. The germline V gene has CDR1 SGDLS and CDR2 YYNGEE. CDR3 length equals 14 residues. The CDR3 coding sequence is TGTGCCAGCACCCCGGACAGCTCGAACACTGAAGCTTTCTTT. Translation gives CASTPDSSNTEAFF. The whole variable domain, filled in from reference TRBV9 and TRBJ1-1, reads DSGVTQTPKHLITATGQRVTLRCSPRSGDLSVYWYQQSLDQGLQFLIQYYNGEERAKGNILERFSAQQFPDLHSELNLSSLELGDSALYFCASTPDSSNTEAFFGQGTRLTVV.

The chain has TRBV20-1 and TRBJ2-1, with D uncertain. The CDR3 runs to 16 residues. V lost 4 bases and J 0 bases, leaving 16 bases between the germline ends. Germline lookup yields CDR1 DFQATT and CDR2 SNEGSKA (reference sequence). The CDR3 loop is CSATDPGDFSYNEQFF. CDR3 sequence (DNA): TGCAGTGCTACTGACCCCGGAGACTTCTCCTACAATGAGCAGTTCTTC.

This chain joins TRBV4-1 and TRBJ1-1; D gene unclear. The V end lost 4 bases, the J end lost 3 bases, and 15 bases lay between the germline ends. This CDR3 region has 15 residues. Germline V gene lookup returns CDR1 MGHRA and CDR2 YSYEKL. The CDR3 DNA reads TGCGCCAGCAGCCGTGAAGAGGGCCGAGACACTGAAGCTTTCTTT. It specifies CASSREEGRDTEAFF.

V and J are TRBV4-3 and TRBJ1-6; no clear D. The CDR3 length is 15 residues. Trimming stripped 3 bases from V and 9 bases from J, with 15 bases between. Germline CDR1 LGHNA, CDR2 YSLEER. CDR3 loop: CASSHEDGRISPLHF. The CDR3 DNA sequence: TGCGCCAGCAGCCATGAGGACGGGAGGATTTCACCCCTCCACTTT.

The chain joins TRBV5-1 to TRBJ1-1, with a weak D call TRBD1 (6 bases). Germline CDR1 SGHRS, CDR2 YFSETQ. The V and J ends lost 0 bases and 4 bases respectively, with 10 bases between them. The CDR3 covers 14 residues. The CDR3 here is CASSLDTGSTEAFF. CDR3 in DNA: TGCGCCAGCAGCTTGGACACAGGGAGCACTGAAGCTTTCTTT.

The chain has TRBV11-1 and TRBJ1-1, with a tentative D call TRBD1 (5 bases). V was trimmed by 4 bases and J by 0 bases, leaving 9 bases between them. Germline CDR1 and CDR2: SGHAT and FQDESV (reference sequence). The CDR3 runs 14 residues. CDR3: CASSYRTMNTEAFF. The CDR3 bases are TGTGCCAGCAGCTACAGGACGATGAACACTGAAGCTTTCTTT.

The CDR3 DNA reads TGTGCCAGCAGCGGGAAACTCGACAGGGGCAGGCAAGAGACCCAGTACTTC. Its protein is CASSGKLDRGRQETQYF. The chain links TRBV5-5 to TRBJ2-5, with TRBD1 identical over 8 bases. The junction had 13 bases not matched to a gene; V was cut back by 4 bases and J by 2 bases. This CDR3 comprises 17 residues. Germline V gives CDR1 SGHKS, CDR2 YYEKEE (reference sequence).

This rearrangement joins TRBV7-9 to TRBJ2-3; tentatively, D is TRBD1 (5 bases). The CDR3 is 15 residues long. The V gene lost 5 bases and the J gene lost 0 bases, with 12 bases spanning the gap. Germline CDR1 and CDR2: SEHNR and FQNEAQ (reference sequence). DNA of the CDR3: TGTGCCAGCAGCCCTCAGGGAACGAGCACAGATACGCAGTATTTT. Translated, it gives CASSPQGTSTDTQYF.